This T cell receptor beta chain was obtained from a study of blood T cell repertoires in COVID-19. V dropped 0 bases and J dropped 3; count of bases not matched to a gene: 6. The CDR3 is 17 amino acids. Germline values: CDR1 SGHDN, CDR2 FVKESK. As originally analysed: Reference gene primers were amplified, and this amplification served to estimate nucleated cell counts. The assay was immunoSEQ multiplex PCR, and TCRdb's table has in-frame clones only and misses some. That table supplies the V and J calls and clone size; D and trimming were determined from the DNA. The sample has approximately 250,000 clones; around 86% are singletons.

The sample consisted of peripheral blood. This TCR was sampled from a woman older than 75 with COVID-19, enrolled during active disease. The chain recombines TRBV14 with TRBJ1-1, with 11 bases fitting TRBD1. The CDR3 coding sequence is TGTGCCAGCAGCCAAGACTTGGGGACAGGGGGTTACACTGAAGCTTTCTTT. Its protein is CASSQDLGTGGYTEAFF.